Below, one T cell receptor (beta chain) is given with its context. Its matching antigen is unknown. Positive CCR7 selection of CD45RO-negative cells yielded the naive CD8 cells, and terminally differentiated effector memory CD45RA+ cells were excluded. These data belong to a study of shared clonotypes between healthy human individuals. Findings and caveats of the study: The naive CD4 repertoires of several donors were compared, and approximately 4.5% of clonotypes were shared.

The CDR3 covers 16 residues. From germline, CDR1 is SGHRS and CDR2 YFSETQ. The V end lost 1 base, the J end lost 6 bases, and 17 bases lay between the germline ends. Some clones are missing from TCRdb's copy, which holds only in-frame ones; the method was immunoSEQ multiplex PCR. The sample consists of about 2.1 million clones, around 93% of them appearing once. The clonotype comes from a young man in good health. Some clones in this sample may be carry-over from other donors' samples. Source material: naive CD8+ T cells from PBMCs. The rearrangement uses TRBV5-1 and TRBJ2-1; tentative D call: TRBD2 (6 bases). The CDR3: CASSLFKGWRGNEQFF. The DNA of the CDR3 is TGCGCCAGCAGCTTGTTTAAAGGGTGGAGGGGCAATGAGCAGTTCTTC.